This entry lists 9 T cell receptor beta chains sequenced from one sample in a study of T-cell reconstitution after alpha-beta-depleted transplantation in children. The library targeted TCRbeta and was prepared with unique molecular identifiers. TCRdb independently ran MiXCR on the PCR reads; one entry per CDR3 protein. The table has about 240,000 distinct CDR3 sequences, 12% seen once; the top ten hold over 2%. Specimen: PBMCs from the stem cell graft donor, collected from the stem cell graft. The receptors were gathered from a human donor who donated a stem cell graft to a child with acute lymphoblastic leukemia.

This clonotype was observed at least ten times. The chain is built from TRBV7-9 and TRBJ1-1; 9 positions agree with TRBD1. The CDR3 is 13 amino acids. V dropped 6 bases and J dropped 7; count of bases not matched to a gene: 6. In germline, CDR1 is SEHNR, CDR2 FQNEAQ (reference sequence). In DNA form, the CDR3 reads TGTGCCAGCAGATCAAGACAGGGGGGTGAAGCTTTCTTT. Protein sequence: CASRSRQGGEAFF.

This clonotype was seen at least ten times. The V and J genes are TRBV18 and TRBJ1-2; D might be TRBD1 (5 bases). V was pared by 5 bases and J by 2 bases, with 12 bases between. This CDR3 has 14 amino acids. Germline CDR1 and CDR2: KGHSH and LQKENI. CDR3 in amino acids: CASSSSTENYGYTF. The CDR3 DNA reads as TGTGCCAGCTCATCCTCGACAGAAAACTATGGCTACACCTTC.

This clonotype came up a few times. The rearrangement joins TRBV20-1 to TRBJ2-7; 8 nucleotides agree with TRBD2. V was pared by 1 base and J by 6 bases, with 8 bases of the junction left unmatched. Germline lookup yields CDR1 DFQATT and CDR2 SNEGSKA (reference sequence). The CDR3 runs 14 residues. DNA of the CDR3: TGCAGTGCTAGAGTGACGGGAGGGGCAGGCGAGCAGTACTTC. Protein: CSARVTGGAGEQYF.

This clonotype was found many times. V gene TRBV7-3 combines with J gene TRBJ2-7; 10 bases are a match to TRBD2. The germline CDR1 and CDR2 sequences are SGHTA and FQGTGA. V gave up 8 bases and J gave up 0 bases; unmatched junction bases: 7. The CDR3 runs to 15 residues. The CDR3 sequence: CASVASGRHSYEQYF. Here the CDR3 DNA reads TGTGCCAGCGTGGCTAGCGGGAGACACTCCTACGAGCAGTACTTC.

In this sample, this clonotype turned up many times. The CDR3 spells CSAAVQGRSSYEQYF. Here the CDR3 DNA reads TGCAGTGCCGCCGTACAGGGCCGAAGCTCCTACGAGCAGTACTTC. V is TRBV20-1 and J is TRBJ2-7; the D gene is possibly TRBD1 (6 bases). CDR1 is DFQATT, CDR2 SNEGSKA, per germline (reference sequence). V was shortened by 6 bases and J by 0 bases, with 18 bases between the two germline ends. The CDR3 extends over 15 amino acids.

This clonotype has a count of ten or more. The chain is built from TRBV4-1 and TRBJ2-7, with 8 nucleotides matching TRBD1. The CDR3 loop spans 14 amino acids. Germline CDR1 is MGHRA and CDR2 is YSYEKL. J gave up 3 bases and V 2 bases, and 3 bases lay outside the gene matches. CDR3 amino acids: CASSQTGTGYEQYF. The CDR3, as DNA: TGCGCCAGCAGCCAAACTGGGACAGGCTACGAGCAGTACTTC.

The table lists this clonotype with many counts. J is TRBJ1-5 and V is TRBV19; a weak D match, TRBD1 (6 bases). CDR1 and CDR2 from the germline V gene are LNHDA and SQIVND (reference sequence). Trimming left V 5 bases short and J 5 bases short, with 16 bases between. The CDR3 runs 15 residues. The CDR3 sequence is CASSRDRIAHQPQHF. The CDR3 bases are TGTGCCAGTAGTCGCGACAGGATTGCCCATCAGCCCCAGCATTTT. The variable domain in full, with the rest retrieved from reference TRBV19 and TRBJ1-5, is DGGITQSPKYLFRKEGQNVTLSCEQNLNHDAMYWYRQDPGQGLRLIYYSQIVNDFQKGDIAEGYSVSREKKESFPLTVTSAQKNPTAFYLCASSRDRIAHQPQHFGDGTRLSIL.

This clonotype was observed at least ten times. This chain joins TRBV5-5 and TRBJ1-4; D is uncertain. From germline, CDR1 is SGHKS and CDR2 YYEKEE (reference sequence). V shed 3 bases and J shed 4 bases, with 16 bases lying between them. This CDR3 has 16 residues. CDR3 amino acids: CASSSNKHGINEKLFF. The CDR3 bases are TGTGCCAGCAGCTCGAATAAACACGGCATTAATGAAAAACTGTTTTTT.

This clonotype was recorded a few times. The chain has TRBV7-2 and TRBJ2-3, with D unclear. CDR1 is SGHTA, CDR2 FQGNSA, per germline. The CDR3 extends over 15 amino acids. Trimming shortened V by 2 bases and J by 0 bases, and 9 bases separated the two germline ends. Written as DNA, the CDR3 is TGTGCCAGCAGCTTACGGAGCCTGAGCACAGATACGCAGTATTTT. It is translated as CASSLRSLSTDTQYF.